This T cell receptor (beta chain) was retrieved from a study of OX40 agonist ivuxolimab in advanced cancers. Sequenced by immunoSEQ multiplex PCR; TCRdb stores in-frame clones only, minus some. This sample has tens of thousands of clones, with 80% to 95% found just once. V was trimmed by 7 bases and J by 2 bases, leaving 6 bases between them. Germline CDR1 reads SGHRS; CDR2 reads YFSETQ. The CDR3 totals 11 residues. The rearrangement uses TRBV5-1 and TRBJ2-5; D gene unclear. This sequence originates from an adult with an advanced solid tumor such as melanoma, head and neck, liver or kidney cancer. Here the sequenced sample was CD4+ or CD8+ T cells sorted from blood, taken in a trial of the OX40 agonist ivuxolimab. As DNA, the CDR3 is TGCGCCAGCGGCCAACAAGAGACCCAGTACTTC. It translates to CASGQQETQYF.